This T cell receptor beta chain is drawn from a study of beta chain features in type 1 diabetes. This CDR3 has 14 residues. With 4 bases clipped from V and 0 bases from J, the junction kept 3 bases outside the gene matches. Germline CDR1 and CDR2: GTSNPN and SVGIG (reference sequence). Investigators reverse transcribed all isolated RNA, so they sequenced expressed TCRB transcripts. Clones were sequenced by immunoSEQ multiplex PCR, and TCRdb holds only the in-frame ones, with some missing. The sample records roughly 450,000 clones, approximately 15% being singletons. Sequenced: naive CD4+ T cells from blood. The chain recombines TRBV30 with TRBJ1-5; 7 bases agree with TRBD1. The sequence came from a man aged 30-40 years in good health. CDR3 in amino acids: CAWNTGDSNQPQHF. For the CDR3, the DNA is TGTGCCTGGAATACAGGGGATAGCAATCAGCCCCAGCATTTT.